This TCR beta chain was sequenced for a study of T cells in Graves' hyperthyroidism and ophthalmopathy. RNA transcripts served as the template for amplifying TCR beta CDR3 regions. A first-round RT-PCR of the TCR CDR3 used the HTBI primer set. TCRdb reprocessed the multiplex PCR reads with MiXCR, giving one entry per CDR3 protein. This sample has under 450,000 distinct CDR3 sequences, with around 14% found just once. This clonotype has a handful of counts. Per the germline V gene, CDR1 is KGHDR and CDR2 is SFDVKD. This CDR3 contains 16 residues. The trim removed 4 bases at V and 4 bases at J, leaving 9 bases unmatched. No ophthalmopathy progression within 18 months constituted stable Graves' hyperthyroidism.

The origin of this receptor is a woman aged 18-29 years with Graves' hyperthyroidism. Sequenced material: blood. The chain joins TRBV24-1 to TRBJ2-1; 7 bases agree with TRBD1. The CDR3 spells CATSDSTGARYNEQFF. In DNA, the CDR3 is TGTGCCACCAGTGACTCTACAGGGGCGAGATACAATGAGCAGTTCTTC.